A single sample is the source of the 6 T cell receptor beta chains below, sequenced in a study of post-analysis software for immune sequencing data. Regarding the study as a whole: TRBV segments more frequent in patients than in controls numbered a few and included TRBV5-6, TRBV5-1 and TRBV20-1.

The antigens these receptors bind are not known. Researchers reported that TCR beta cDNA libraries carried unique molecular identifiers. In TCRdb, the PCR reads were re-called with MiXCR into one record per CDR3 protein. Found here are 750,000 to 950,000 distinct CDR3 sequences, around 53% of them singletons; the top ten hold approximately 4.3%. Material: blood. The receptor source for this set is a girl between 5 and 17 years old with multiple sclerosis.

This clonotype came up a few times. The chain is built from TRBV7-2 and TRBJ2-5, with TRBD1 matching 7 bases. This CDR3 comprises 12 residues. Germline CDR1 is SGHTA and CDR2 is FQGNSA. V lost 5 bases, J lost 7 bases, and 4 bases stayed unmatched. The CDR3 DNA reads as TGTGCCAGCAGCGCCCGACAGGGGACCCAGTACTTC. This translates into CASSARQGTQYF.

This rearrangement joins TRBV7-3 to TRBJ2-1; 10 bases are shared with TRBD2. Per the germline V gene, CDR1 is SGHTA and CDR2 is FQGTGA. The CDR3 spans 15 residues. V trimming: 5 bases; J trimming: 12 bases; junction bases outside the gene matches: 13. The CDR3 coding sequence is TGTGCCAGCAGCCCTAGCGGGGGAGCTCAGTGGGGGCAGTTCTTC. This encodes CASSPSGGAQWGQFF.

This clonotype was seen more than once but under ten times. V usage is TRBV27 and J usage is TRBJ2-7; no clear D gene. The CDR3 consists of 13 residues. Trimming stripped 7 bases from V and 0 bases from J, with 10 bases between. Germline loops: CDR1 MNHEY, CDR2 SMNVEV (reference sequence). CDR3 region: CASKGTTSYEQYF. The DNA for the CDR3 is TGTGCCAGCAAAGGAACGACCTCCTACGAGCAGTACTTC.

This clonotype was observed a handful of times. The rearrangement joins TRBV29-1 to TRBJ2-5; 8 bases fit TRBD1. J was trimmed by 2 bases and V by 5 bases; bases with no gene match: 7. Germline CDR1 SQVTM, CDR2 ANQGSEA. The CDR3 runs to 14 residues. CDR3 nucleotide sequence: TGCAGCGTTTCCGGGACAGGCCCACAAGAGACCCAGTACTTC. Amino acids: CSVSGTGPQETQYF.

This sequence joins TRBV20-1 and TRBJ2-1; 13 positions match TRBD2. V trimming: 2 bases; J trimming: 8 bases; junction bases outside the gene matches: 9. The CDR3 is 16 amino acids. CDR1 is DFQATT, CDR2 SNEGSKA, per germline (reference sequence). CDR3 protein: CSARNKLAGGRYEQFF. The DNA for the CDR3 is TGCAGTGCTAGAAACAAACTAGCGGGAGGGCGGTATGAGCAGTTCTTC.

The gene calls are TRBV12-3 or TRBV12-4 and TRBJ1-5; weak D call: TRBD1 (6 bases). V lost 5 bases, J lost 6 bases, and 26 bases lay in between. The CDR3 contains 18 residues. For the CDR3, the DNA is TGTGCCAGCAGTCCGGGTGTTGGGGGCCTTGCAGTAACTCAGCCCCAGCATTTT. Translated: CASSPGVGGLAVTQPQHF.